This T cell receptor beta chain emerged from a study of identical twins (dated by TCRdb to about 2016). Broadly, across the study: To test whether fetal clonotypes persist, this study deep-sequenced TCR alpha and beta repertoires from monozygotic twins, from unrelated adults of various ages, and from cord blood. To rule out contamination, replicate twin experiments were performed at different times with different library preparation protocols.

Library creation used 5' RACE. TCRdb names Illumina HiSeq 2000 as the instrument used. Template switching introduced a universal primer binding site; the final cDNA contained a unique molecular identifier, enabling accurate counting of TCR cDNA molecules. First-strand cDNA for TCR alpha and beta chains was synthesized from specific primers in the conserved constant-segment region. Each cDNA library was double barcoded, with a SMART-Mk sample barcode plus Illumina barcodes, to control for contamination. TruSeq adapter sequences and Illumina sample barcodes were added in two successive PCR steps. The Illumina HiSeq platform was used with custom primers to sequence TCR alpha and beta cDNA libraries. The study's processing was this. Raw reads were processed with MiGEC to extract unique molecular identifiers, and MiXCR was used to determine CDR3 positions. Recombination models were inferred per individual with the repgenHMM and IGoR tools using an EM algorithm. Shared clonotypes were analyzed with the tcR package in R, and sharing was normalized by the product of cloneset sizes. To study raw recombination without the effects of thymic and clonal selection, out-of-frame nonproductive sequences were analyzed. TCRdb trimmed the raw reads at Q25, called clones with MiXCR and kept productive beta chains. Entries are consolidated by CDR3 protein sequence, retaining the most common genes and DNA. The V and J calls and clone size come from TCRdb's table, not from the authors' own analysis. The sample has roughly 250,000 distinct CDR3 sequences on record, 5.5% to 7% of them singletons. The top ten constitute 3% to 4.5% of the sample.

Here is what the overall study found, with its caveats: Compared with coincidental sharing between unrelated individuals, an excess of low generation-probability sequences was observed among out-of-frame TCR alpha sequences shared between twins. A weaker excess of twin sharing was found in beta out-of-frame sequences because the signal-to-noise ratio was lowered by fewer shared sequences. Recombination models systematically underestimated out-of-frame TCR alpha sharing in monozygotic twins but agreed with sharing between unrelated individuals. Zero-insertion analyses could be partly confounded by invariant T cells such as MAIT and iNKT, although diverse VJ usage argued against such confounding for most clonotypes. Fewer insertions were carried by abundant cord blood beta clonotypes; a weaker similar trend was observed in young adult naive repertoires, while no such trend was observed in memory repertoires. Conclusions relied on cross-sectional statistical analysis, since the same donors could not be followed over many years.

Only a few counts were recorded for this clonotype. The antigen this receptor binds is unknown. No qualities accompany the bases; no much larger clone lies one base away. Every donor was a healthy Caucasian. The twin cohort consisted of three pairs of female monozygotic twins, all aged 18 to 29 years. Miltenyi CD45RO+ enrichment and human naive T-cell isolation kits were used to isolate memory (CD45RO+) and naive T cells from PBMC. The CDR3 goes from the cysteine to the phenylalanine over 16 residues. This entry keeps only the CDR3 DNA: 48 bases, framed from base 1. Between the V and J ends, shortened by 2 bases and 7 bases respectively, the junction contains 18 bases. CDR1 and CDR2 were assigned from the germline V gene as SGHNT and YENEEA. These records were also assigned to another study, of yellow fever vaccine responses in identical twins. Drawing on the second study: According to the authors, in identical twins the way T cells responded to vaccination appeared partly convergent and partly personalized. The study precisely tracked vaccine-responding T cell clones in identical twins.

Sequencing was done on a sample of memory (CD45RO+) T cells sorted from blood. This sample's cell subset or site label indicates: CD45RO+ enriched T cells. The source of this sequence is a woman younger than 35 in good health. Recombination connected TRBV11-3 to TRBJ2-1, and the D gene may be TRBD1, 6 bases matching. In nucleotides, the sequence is TGTGCCAGCAGCTTATTAGGGGGAGTAACTACGAATGAGCAGTTCTTC. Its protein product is CASSLLGGVTTNEQFF. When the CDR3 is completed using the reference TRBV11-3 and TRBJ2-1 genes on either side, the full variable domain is EAGVVQSPRYKIIEKKQPVAFWCNPISGHNTLYWYLQNLGQGPELLIRYENEEAVDDSQLPKDRFSAERLKGVDSTLKIQPAELGDSAVYLCASSLLGGVTTNEQFFGPGTRLTVL.